The T cell receptor (beta chain) under discussion was sequenced for a study of blood T cells in healthy people across ages. The use of a sample-barcoded 5' primer and a J-beta primer mix characterized a second PCR of about 7 to 12 cycles. TCRdb fed the 5' RACE reads into MiXCR, producing one record per CDR3 protein. The sample consists of approximately 1,000,000 distinct CDR3 sequences, around 43% of them appearing once. The germline V gene encodes CDR1 SEHNR and CDR2 FQNEAQ (reference sequence). The CDR3 consists of 13 residues. V was cut by 2 bases and J by 5 bases, with 9 bases left in between. The donors, all healthy, were Caucasians living in Russia, aged roughly 6 to 100. Many counts were recorded for this clonotype.

The rearrangement links TRBV7-9 to TRBJ2-5; D might be TRBD1 or TRBD2, each matching 6 bases. This receptor was taken from a woman aged 60-75 years in good health. The sample was blood. The CDR3 region has the DNA TGTGCCAGCAGCTTAAGGGGGGCTGAGACCCAGTACTTC. Its translation: CASSLRGAETQYF.